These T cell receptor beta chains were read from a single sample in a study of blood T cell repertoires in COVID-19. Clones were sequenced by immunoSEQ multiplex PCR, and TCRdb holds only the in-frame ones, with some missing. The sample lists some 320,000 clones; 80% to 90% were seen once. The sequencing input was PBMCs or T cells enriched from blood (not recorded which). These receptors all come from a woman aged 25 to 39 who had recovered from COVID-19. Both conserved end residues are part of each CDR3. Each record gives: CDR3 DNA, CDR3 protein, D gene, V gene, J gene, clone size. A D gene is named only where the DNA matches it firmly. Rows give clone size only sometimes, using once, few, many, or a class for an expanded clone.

CDR3nt: TGCGCCAGCAGCTTAGACACAGGGAGCCGAGAGGCTTTCTTT; CDR3aa: CASSLDTGSREAFF; d_gene: .; v_gene: TRBV5-1; j_gene: TRBJ1-1; abundance: once
CDR3nt: TGTGCCAGCAGCTCTATGCGACAGGAAAACACTGAAGCTTTCTTT; CDR3aa: CASSSMRQENTEAFF; d_gene: .; v_gene: TRBV7-9; j_gene: TRBJ1-1; abundance: .
CDR3nt: TGCGCCAGCAGCCTCCGGGACACCGTGAACACTGAAGCTTTCTTT; CDR3aa: CASSLRDTVNTEAFF; d_gene: .; v_gene: TRBV4-1; j_gene: TRBJ1-1; abundance: .
CDR3nt: TGTGCCAGCAGCTTGCGGGAATCCGGGGAGCTGTTTTTT; CDR3aa: CASSLRESGELFF; d_gene: .; v_gene: TRBV5-5; j_gene: TRBJ2-2; abundance: .
CDR3nt: TGTGCCAGCACCCTCGGGACAGCCCCCTACGAGCAGTACTTC; CDR3aa: CASTLGTAPYEQYF; d_gene: TRBD1; v_gene: TRBV2; j_gene: TRBJ2-7; abundance: .
CDR3nt: TGTGCCAGCAGCTACGGGACAGCGCTAAATCAGCCCCAGCATTTT; CDR3aa: CASSYGTALNQPQHF; d_gene: TRBD1; v_gene: TRBV6-5; j_gene: TRBJ1-5; abundance: .
CDR3nt: TGTGCCAGCAGCCCACAGACTAGCGGGGGGCGGGAGACCCAGTACTTC; CDR3aa: CASSPQTSGGRETQYF; d_gene: TRBD2; v_gene: TRBV7-2; j_gene: TRBJ2-5; abundance: .
CDR3nt: TGTGCCAGCAGATATCCGGGACAGATATATGGCTACACCTTC; CDR3aa: CASRYPGQIYGYTF; d_gene: TRBD1; v_gene: TRBV11-2; j_gene: TRBJ1-2; abundance: .
CDR3nt: TGTGCCAGCAGCCAAGATTACAGGGGAGCTAACTATGGCTACACCTTC; CDR3aa: CASSQDYRGANYGYTF; d_gene: TRBD1; v_gene: TRBV3-1/TRBV3-2; j_gene: TRBJ1-2; abundance: .
CDR3nt: TGTGCCAGCAGCCAAGAGGCAGGGACTGGAAACACCATATATTTT; CDR3aa: CASSQEAGTGNTIYF; d_gene: .; v_gene: TRBV14; j_gene: TRBJ1-3; abundance: .
CDR3nt: TGCGCCAGCAGCCAAGATTGGGTCGGGACAGGGACTTACGAGCAGTACTTC; CDR3aa: CASSQDWVGTGTYEQYF; d_gene: TRBD1; v_gene: TRBV4-1; j_gene: TRBJ2-7; abundance: .
CDR3nt: TGCGCCAGCAGTGCGCAGGGGTACACTGAAGCTTTCTTT; CDR3aa: CASSAQGYTEAFF; d_gene: .; v_gene: TRBV10-2; j_gene: TRBJ1-1; abundance: .
CDR3nt: TGTGCCAGCAGCCCTCGGGGGGCTAACTATGGCTACACCTTC; CDR3aa: CASSPRGANYGYTF; d_gene: .; v_gene: TRBV5-6; j_gene: TRBJ1-2; abundance: .
CDR3nt: TGTGCCAGCTCACGCGGGGGGGACTCCTACGAGCAGTACTTC; CDR3aa: CASSRGGDSYEQYF; d_gene: TRBD2; v_gene: TRBV18; j_gene: TRBJ2-7; abundance: .
CDR3nt: TGCGCCAGCAGCCCGGGGGGGCGGACTGAAGCTTTCTTT; CDR3aa: CASSPGGRTEAFF; d_gene: .; v_gene: TRBV4-3; j_gene: TRBJ1-1; abundance: .
CDR3nt: TGTGCCATCAGTGAGTCGATAGGGGGCTCTGGGCAGCCCCAGCATTTT; CDR3aa: CAISESIGGSGQPQHF; d_gene: TRBD1; v_gene: TRBV10-3; j_gene: TRBJ1-5; abundance: few
CDR3nt: TGCGCCAGCAGCTCTCCGGGACAGATCCCTGAAAAACTGTTTTTT; CDR3aa: CASSSPGQIPEKLFF; d_gene: TRBD1; v_gene: TRBV5-1; j_gene: TRBJ1-4; abundance: .
CDR3nt: TGTGCCAGCAGCCATGCCGCAACCCTAACTAGCGGGGGGGCGCCACAGTTCTTC; CDR3aa: CASSHAATLTSGGAPQFF; d_gene: TRBD2; v_gene: TRBV3-1/TRBV3-2; j_gene: TRBJ2-1; abundance: few